The rows below give T cell receptor beta chains drawn from one sample of a study of CXCR3-negative and CXCR3-positive naive CD8 T cells. With the 5' RACE reads reprocessed, TCRdb shows one record per CDR3 protein and no DNA. The sample has 6,000 to 7,000 distinct CDR3 sequences; the top ten hold about 1.4%. The sample taken for sequencing was naive CXCR3+ CD8+ T cells from blood. These TCRs come from a human donor in good health. Some clones in this sample may be carry-over from other donors' samples. Both conserved end residues are part of each CDR3. A row's size may be missing; if present it is once, few, many or a size class.

V	size	J	CDR3
TRBV29-1	.	TRBJ2-1	CSVSKTTPSSYNEQFF
TRBV9	medium-sized	TRBJ1-1	CASSPDGTGRTTEAFF
TRBV9	medium-sized	TRBJ2-3	CASSLRLAGVTDTQYF
TRBV7-9	medium-sized	TRBJ2-5	CASSLGTETQYF
TRBV29-1	medium-sized	TRBJ2-3	CSVDGTYTTDTQYF
TRBV7-3	.	TRBJ1-2	CASSDSGSSNYGYTF
TRBV7-9	medium-sized	TRBJ2-7	CASSAQGLAGIDWSYEQYF
TRBV4-2	.	TRBJ2-1	CASSAGHVVEQFF
TRBV7-8	medium-sized	TRBJ2-1	CASRPTSGSYNEQFF
TRBV28	.	TRBJ2-5	CASGSGDGETQYF
TRBV10-2	.	TRBJ1-2	CASSESGQGRLRYGYTF
TRBV6-6	.	TRBJ1-2	CASSEGQSYGYTF